The 28 T cell receptor beta chains below all came from one sample that was sequenced in a study of blood T cell repertoires in COVID-19. Measured with immunoSEQ multiplex PCR; TCRdb has only the in-frame clones, and not every one. The sample carries 450,000 or so clones, about 90% recorded once. The material sequenced was PBMCs or T cells enriched from blood (not recorded which). The receptor source for this set is a man in his late teens or twenties who had recovered from COVID-19.

The chain recombines TRBV28 with TRBJ2-7, with D perhaps matching TRBD2 (6 bases). The germline CDR1 and CDR2 sequences are MDHEN and SYDVKM. V lost 7 bases and J lost 4, with 20 bases in between. This CDR3 has 15 residues. Here the CDR3 reads CASTLPGDDFYEQYF. The DNA of the CDR3 is TGTGCCAGCACCCTTCCGGGGGATGACTTTTACGAGCAGTACTTC.

A word on this clone: The same CDR3 also results from other DNA sequences found in this sample. V usage is TRBV3-1 (or the pseudogene TRBV3-2) and J usage is TRBJ1-2; D remains unclear. Germline CDR1 LGHDT, CDR2 YNNKEL (reference sequence). The V end was cut by 1 base, the J end by 5 bases, with 8 bases between. This CDR3 is built from 13 residues. The CDR3 nucleotides read TGTGCCAGCAGCCAAGCGGGTGGTTATGGCTACACCTTC. Its protein is CASSQAGGYGYTF.

The chain employs TRBV29-1 and TRBJ2-1; D call uncertain. Trimming took off 0 bases at V and 7 bases at J, with 4 bases between the two ends. The germline CDR1 and CDR2 sequences are SQVTM and ANQGSEA. CDR3 size: 11 residues. In nucleotides, the CDR3 is TGCAGCGTTGAAGACTATAATGAGCAGTTCTTC. Amino acid sequence: CSVEDYNEQFF.

The chain couples TRBV19 to TRBJ2-3; 13 positions agree with TRBD2. CDR3 length equals 16 residues. CDR1 is LNHDA, CDR2 SQIVND, per germline (reference sequence). V lost 6 bases to trimming and J lost 2 bases; unmatched junction nucleotides: 5. The CDR3 protein is CASSGTSGALTDTQYF. CDR3 bases: TGTGCCAGTAGCGGGACTAGCGGGGCTCTCACAGATACGCAGTATTTT.

The chain uses TRBV4-1 and TRBJ2-1; a possible D gene is TRBD2 (5 bases). The CDR3 has 17 amino acids. Trimming stripped 2 bases from V and 5 bases from J, with 19 bases between. CDR1 and CDR2 (germline): MGHRA, YSYEKL. The CDR3 DNA reads as TGCGCCAGCAGCCAACGGGGAAACGGGCAGACCAACAATGAGCAGTTCTTC. Translation gives CASSQRGNGQTNNEQFF.

This chain connects TRBV7-2 to TRBJ1-5; D is undetermined. Germline CDR1 and CDR2: SGHTA and FQGNSA. The CDR3 sequence is 15 residues long. V was cut by 1 base and J by 2 bases, with 9 bases left in between. CDR3 in DNA: TGTGCCAGCAGCTTAGGGAGTATTGGCAATCAGCCCCAGCATTTT. Amino acid sequence: CASSLGSIGNQPQHF.

The V call is TRBV15, the J call TRBJ2-5; 10 bases fit TRBD1. J lost 3 bases, V lost 2 bases, and 3 bases had no gene match. This CDR3 comprises 15 residues. CDR1 is LNHNV and CDR2 is YYDKDF in the germline V gene (reference sequence). CDR3 residues: CATSRTGTGEETQYF. CDR3 in DNA: TGTGCCACCAGCAGAACCGGGACAGGGGAAGAGACCCAGTACTTC.

V and J are TRBV5-6 and TRBJ1-4; D is uncertain. V dropped 0 bases and J dropped 7 bases, with 13 bases sitting between them. This CDR3 region has 15 residues. CDR1 and CDR2 (germline): SGHDT, YYEEEE. The CDR3 nucleotides are TGTGCCAGCAGCTTGGGTTCGGGTTCGGGTGAAAAACTGTTTTTT. Amino acids: CASSLGSGSGEKLFF.

V and J are TRBV28 and TRBJ1-5, with D possibly TRBD1 on 5 matching bases. The germline V and J ends were trimmed by 7 bases and 5 bases, with 12 bases remaining between them. The germline gives CDR1 MDHEN, CDR2 SYDVKM. CDR3 length: 13 residues. CDR3 in amino acids: CASIEGADQPQHF. DNA for the CDR3: TGTGCCAGCATTGAAGGGGCGGATCAGCCCCAGCATTTT. Complete variable domain (other parts from reference TRBV28 and TRBJ1-5): DVKVTQSSRYLVKRTGEKVFLECVQDMDHENMFWYRQDPGLGLRLIYFSYDVKMKEKGDIPEGYSVSREKKERFSLILESASTNQTSMYLCASIEGADQPQHFGDGTRLSIL.

This clone was counted a few times. The gene calls are TRBV10-3 and TRBJ1-2; tentatively, D is TRBD1 (5 bases). V gave up 0 bases and J gave up 8 bases, with 16 bases separating them. In germline, CDR1 is ENHRY, CDR2 SYGVKD. The CDR3 runs 15 residues. Here the CDR3 DNA reads TGTGCCATCAGTGAGTCTAAGGCCCAGGGCGACGGCTACACCTTC. Residues: CAISESKAQGDGYTF.

The chain uses TRBV6-5 and TRBJ1-5, with TRBD1 as a possible D gene (6 bases). Germline values: CDR1 MNHEY, CDR2 SVGAGI. CDR3 length equals 12 residues. V shed 6 bases and J shed 11 bases, with 14 bases lying between them. CDR3: CASSAVGAAQHF. In nucleotides, the CDR3 is TGTGCCAGCAGCGCTGTGGGGGCTGCCCAGCATTTT.

This clone was seen more than once but under ten times. The V call is TRBV5-1, the J call TRBJ1-1; the D is unclear. The germline gives CDR1 SGHRS, CDR2 YFSETQ. The CDR3 has 11 residues. V was clipped by 6 bases and J by 4 bases, with 7 bases between them. CDR3: CASNLGTEAFF. Written as DNA, the CDR3 is TGCGCCAGCAACCTAGGCACTGAAGCTTTCTTT.

Only one count was recorded for this clone. The chain combines TRBV5-1 with TRBJ1-1; D possibly corresponds to TRBD1 (6 bases). CDR3 length equals 13 residues. Germline V lookup: CDR1 SGHRS, CDR2 YFSETQ. V was cut by 3 bases and J by 11 bases, with 17 bases left in between. CDR3 sequence (DNA): TGCGCCAGCAGCTCGGGCCAGGGGTCCTGGGCTTTCTTT. Translated: CASSSGQGSWAFF.

The chain joins TRBV3-1 (or the pseudogene TRBV3-2) to TRBJ2-1; D gene unclear. V lost 0 bases, J lost 4 bases, and 13 bases lay in between. The CDR3 is 16 amino acids. Germline V gene data show CDR1 as LGHDT and CDR2 as YNNKEL (reference sequence). This CDR3 reads CASSQEYGAEYNEQFF. In DNA form, the CDR3 reads TGTGCCAGCAGCCAAGAATACGGCGCGGAGTACAATGAGCAGTTCTTC.

The chain joins TRBV12-3 or TRBV12-4 to TRBJ1-1, with a possible D match to TRBD1 (5 bases). This CDR3 contains 13 residues. Trimming stripped 5 bases from V and 5 bases from J, with 12 bases between. DNA for the CDR3: TGTGCCAGCAGTCCCCAGGGAAGGACTGAAGCTTTCTTT. Protein: CASSPQGRTEAFF.

This clone was observed a handful of times. This chain joins TRBV7-2 and TRBJ2-1; no reliable D call. CDR1 is SGHTA and CDR2 is FQGNSA in the germline V gene. V dropped 3 bases and J dropped 6 bases, with 9 bases sitting between them. The CDR3 is 13 residues long. The CDR3 bases are TGTGCCAGCAGCTTTTCGTACGGCAATGAGCAGTTCTTC. Amino acid sequence: CASSFSYGNEQFF.

The chain carries TRBV5-1 and TRBJ2-1; D is unresolved. The V gene lost 0 bases and the J gene lost 5 bases, with 12 bases spanning the gap. Per germline, CDR1 SGHRS and CDR2 YFSETQ. The CDR3 has 15 amino acids. The CDR3 DNA sequence: TGCGCCAGCAGCTTGGTCCAAAGCCAGGACAATGAGCAGTTCTTC. It encodes CASSLVQSQDNEQFF.

This clone has a handful of counts. The chain has TRBV7-2 and TRBJ2-7; D uncertain. The V end was cut by 3 bases, the J end by 2 bases, with 11 bases between. CDR3 length: 14 amino acids. CDR1 SGHTA and CDR2 FQGNSA come from the germline V gene. CDR3 nucleotide sequence: TGTGCCAGCAGCTTTTTTGCCGGTACCTACGAGCAGTACTTC. Translation: CASSFFAGTYEQYF. Looking up the rest from reference TRBV7-2 and TRBJ2-7 gives the full variable domain: GAGVSQSPSNKVTEKGKDVELRCDPISGHTALYWYRQSLGQGLEFLIYFQGNSAPDKSGLPSDRFSAERTGGSVSTLTIQRTQQEDSAVYLCASSFFAGTYEQYFGPGTRLTVT.

In its sample, this clone was seen once. The chain is built from TRBV24-1 and TRBJ2-3; 10 bases match TRBD1. This CDR3 is 15 amino acids long. The V gene's germline CDR1 is KGHDR and CDR2 SFDVKD. J gave up 9 bases and V 3 bases, and 8 bases lay outside the gene matches. The CDR3 is CATSDTSGTGDTQYF. The DNA of the CDR3 is TGTGCCACCAGTGATACTTCCGGGACAGGGGACACGCAGTATTTT.

The V and J genes are TRBV5-1 and TRBJ2-1; 8 positions match TRBD2. The V and J ends lost 3 bases and 3 bases, in that order; junction bases with no gene match: 8. Germline CDR1 SGHRS, CDR2 YFSETQ. CDR3 length: 16 residues. The CDR3 spells CASSSDGLAVYNEQFF. For the CDR3, the DNA is TGCGCCAGCAGCTCGGACGGACTAGCTGTCTACAATGAGCAGTTCTTC.

The genes are TRBV7-9 and TRBJ1-2; D is unresolved. This CDR3 has 13 residues. Trimming took off 3 bases at V and 3 bases at J, with 8 bases between the two ends. Germline CDR1 and CDR2: SEHNR and FQNEAQ (reference sequence). The CDR3 here is CASSFRNDYGYTF. CDR3 nucleotides: TGTGCCAGCAGCTTCAGGAATGACTATGGCTACACCTTC.

The CDR3 here is CASSLIAGGPSYEQYF. The CDR3, as DNA: TGCGCCAGCAGCCTAATAGCGGGAGGGCCTTCCTACGAGCAGTACTTC. This chain joins TRBV4-1 and TRBJ2-7; 11 nucleotides agree with TRBD2. The V gene end was trimmed by 4 bases and the J gene end by 1 base; junction bases not matched to a gene: 6. CDR1 MGHRA and CDR2 YSYEKL come from the germline V gene. This CDR3 has 16 amino acids.

The count of this clone is one. The chain joins TRBV5-3 to TRBJ2-7; 8 bases line up with TRBD1. TRBV5-3 is known as an ORF, though its function is uncertain. This CDR3 has 14 amino acids. Trimming at V came to 5 bases and at J to 2 bases, leaving 6 bases not matched to a gene. CDR3 DNA: TGTGCCAGAAGGATCAGGGGGCCGACCTACGAGCAGTACTTC. It is translated as CARRIRGPTYEQYF.

The chain recombines TRBV2 with TRBJ2-1; TRBD2 aligns across 8 bases. CDR1 and CDR2 from the germline V gene are SNHLY and FYNNEI. CDR3 length equals 13 residues. The V gene end was trimmed by 8 bases and the J gene end by 7 bases; junction bases not matched to a gene: 7. CDR3 residues: CASGKREQNEQFF. The CDR3 nucleotides read TGTGCCAGCGGCAAGCGGGAGCAGAATGAGCAGTTCTTC.

The chain links TRBV5-7 to TRBJ2-1; the D is unclear. TRBV5-7 is an ORF; its function is uncertain. This CDR3 has 11 residues. This CDR3 is CEVGNRGEQFF. CDR3 bases: TGTGAAGTAGGAAATAGAGGTGAGCAGTTCTTC.

This chain connects TRBV28 to TRBJ2-2; TRBD1 is a possible D gene (7 bases). The length of the CDR3 is 15 residues. CDR1 is MDHEN, CDR2 SYDVKM, per germline. Trimming removed 3 bases at V and 5 bases at J, with 13 bases between. In DNA, the CDR3 is TGTGCCAGCAGTTTCCCCGGGGGACAGACCGGGGAGCTGTTTTTT. This codes for CASSFPGGQTGELFF.

The chain links TRBV6-5 to TRBJ1-2; 10 bases are shared with TRBD1. The CDR3 consists of 13 residues. Germline CDR1 is MNHEY and CDR2 is SVGAGI. V gave up 6 bases and J gave up 5 bases; unmatched junction bases: 3. The CDR3 sequence is CASREGQGYGYTF. In nucleotides, the CDR3 is TGTGCCAGCAGGGAGGGACAGGGGTATGGCTACACCTTC.

The chain recombines TRBV19 with TRBJ1-1; D gene uncertain. The V gene lost 4 bases and the J gene lost 2 bases, with 14 bases spanning the gap. CDR1 is LNHDA and CDR2 is SQIVND in the germline V gene (reference sequence). CDR3 length equals 15 residues. CDR3 DNA sequence: TGTGCCAGTAGTACCTATTCGGGGTCCAACACTGAAGCTTTCTTT. Translated, it gives CASSTYSGSNTEAFF. The variable domain in full, completed from reference TRBV19 and TRBJ1-1, reads DGGITQSPKYLFRKEGQNVTLSCEQNLNHDAMYWYRQDPGQGLRLIYYSQIVNDFQKGDIAEGYSVSREKKESFPLTVTSAQKNPTAFYLCASSTYSGSNTEAFFGQGTRLTVV.